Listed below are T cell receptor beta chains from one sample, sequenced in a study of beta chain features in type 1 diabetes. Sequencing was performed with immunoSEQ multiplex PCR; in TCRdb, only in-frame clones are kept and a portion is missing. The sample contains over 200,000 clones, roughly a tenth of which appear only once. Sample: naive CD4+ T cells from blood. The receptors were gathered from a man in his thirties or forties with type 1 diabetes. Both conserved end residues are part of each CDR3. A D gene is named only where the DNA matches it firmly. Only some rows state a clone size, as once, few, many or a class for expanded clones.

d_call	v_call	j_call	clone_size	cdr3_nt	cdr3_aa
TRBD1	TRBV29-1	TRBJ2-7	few	TGCAGCGTCGCGACCGGGACAGGGGGATACGAGCAGTACTTC	CSVATGTGGYEQYF
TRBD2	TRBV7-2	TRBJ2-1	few	TGTGCCAGCAGCTTAGTACTAGCGGGCCCCCAGTTCTTC	CASSLVLAGPQFF
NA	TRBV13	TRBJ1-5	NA	TGTGCCAGCAGCTTCGGGAGACAGTATCAGCCCCAGCATTTT	CASSFGRQYQPQHF
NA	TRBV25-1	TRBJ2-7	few	TGTGCCAGCAGGAGGGAACACGAGCAGTACTTC	CASRREHEQYF
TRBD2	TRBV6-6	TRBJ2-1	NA	TGTGCCAGCAGGCTTAGCGGGGTTAACAATGAGCAGTTCTTC	CASRLSGVNNEQFF
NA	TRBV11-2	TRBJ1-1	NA	TGTGCCAGCAGCCTGAGGGAGAACACTGAAGCTTTCTTT	CASSLRENTEAFF
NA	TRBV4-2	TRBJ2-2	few	TGTGCCAGCAGCCCCGCCAGACAGAACACCGGGGAGCTGTTTTTT	CASSPARQNTGELFF
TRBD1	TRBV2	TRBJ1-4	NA	TGTGCCAGCAGTGAAAGACAGGGACAGCAAAAACTGTTTTTT	CASSERQGQQKLFF
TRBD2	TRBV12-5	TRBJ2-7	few	TGTGCTAGTGGTTTGGCAAAGGGATTAGCGGGGGCTCAGACCTACGAGCAGTACTTC	CASGLAKGLAGAQTYEQYF
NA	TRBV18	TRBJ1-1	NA	TGTGCCAGCTCACCACGCAGGGGCGAAGAAGCTTTCTTT	CASSPRRGEEAFF
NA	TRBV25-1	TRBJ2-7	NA	TGTGCCAGCTGGAAGGGGCCAAGCTCCTACGAGCAGTACTTC	CASWKGPSSYEQYF
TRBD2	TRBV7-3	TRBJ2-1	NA	TGTGCCAGCAGCTTAAGTAGCGGGGCCTACAATGAGCAGTTCTTC	CASSLSSGAYNEQFF
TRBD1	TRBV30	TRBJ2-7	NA	TGTGCCTGGGCGACAGGGAACCACGAGCAGTACTTC	CAWATGNHEQYF
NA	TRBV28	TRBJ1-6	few	TGTGCCAGCAGTTTGGCAGGCCTACCCCTCCACTTT	CASSLAGLPLHF
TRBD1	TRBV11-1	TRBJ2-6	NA	TGTGCCAGCAGCTTTCAACAGGGGGCAGGGGCCAACGTCCTGACTTTC	CASSFQQGAGANVLTF
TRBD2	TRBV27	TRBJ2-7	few	TGTGCCAGTAGGCGGGGGAGCTCCTACGAGCAGTACTTC	CASRRGSSYEQYF
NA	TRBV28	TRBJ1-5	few	TGTGCCAGCATCGGTCGCGGCGATCAGCCCCAGCATTTT	CASIGRGDQPQHF
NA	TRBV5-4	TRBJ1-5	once	TGTGCCAGCAGCCAAGATCCTCCGGGAAAGCCCCAGCATTTT	CASSQDPPGKPQHF
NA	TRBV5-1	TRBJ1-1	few	TGCGCCAGCAGCTTGGTCGGAGCGGACACTGAAGCTTTCTTT	CASSLVGADTEAFF
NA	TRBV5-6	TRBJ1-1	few	TGTGCCAGCAGTCGGGGTCGGAACACTGAAGCTTTCTTT	CASSRGRNTEAFF
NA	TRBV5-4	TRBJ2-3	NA	TGTGCCAGCAGCTTCAATTTCGGGGAAAGCACAGATACGCAGTATTTT	CASSFNFGESTDTQYF
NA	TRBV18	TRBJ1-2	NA	TGTGCCAGCTCACCACCTCAGGGTGGCTACACCTTC	CASSPPQGGYTF
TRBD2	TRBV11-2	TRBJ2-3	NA	TGTGCCAGCAGCCCCCGGACTAGCGGCACAGATACGCAGTATTTT	CASSPRTSGTDTQYF
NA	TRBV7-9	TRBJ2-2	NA	TGTGCCAGCAGCTTAGCACAGAACACCGGGGAGCTGTTTTTT	CASSLAQNTGELFF
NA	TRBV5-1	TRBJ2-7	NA	TGCGCCAGCAGCTTGGAAGGGCAGGGGTACGAGCAGTACTTC	CASSLEGQGYEQYF
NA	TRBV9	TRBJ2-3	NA	TGTGCCAGCAGCGTAACCGCGGGGGATACGCAGTATTTT	CASSVTAGDTQYF
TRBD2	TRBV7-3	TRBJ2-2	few	TGTGCCAGCAGCTTAAGCGGGGGGACCGGGGAGCTGTTTTTT	CASSLSGGTGELFF
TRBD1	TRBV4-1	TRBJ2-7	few	TGCGCCAGCAGCCACAGTCCGGGACAGACCTACGAGCAGTACTTC	CASSHSPGQTYEQYF
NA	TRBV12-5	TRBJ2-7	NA	TGTGCTAGTGGTTTGGTCCCAGGGGCCCACGAGCAGTACTTC	CASGLVPGAHEQYF
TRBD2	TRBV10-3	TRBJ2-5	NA	TGTGCCGTAAGCGGGGAAGAGACCCAGTACTTC	CAVSGEETQYF
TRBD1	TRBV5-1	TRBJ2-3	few	TGCGCCAGCAGCTTGGGGGACAGGAGCACAGATACGCAGTATTTT	CASSLGDRSTDTQYF
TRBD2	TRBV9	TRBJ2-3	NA	TGTGCCAGCAGCGTAGCTCCTAGCGGATACACAGATACGCAGTATTTT	CASSVAPSGYTDTQYF
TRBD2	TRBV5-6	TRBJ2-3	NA	TGTGCCAGCAGCCTCCTTGGACTAGCGGGGGGCGCAGATACGCAGTATTTT	CASSLLGLAGGADTQYF
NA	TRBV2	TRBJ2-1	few	TGTGCCAGCAGTGCCTCCTTAAGCGGGAATGAGCAGTTCTTC	CASSASLSGNEQFF
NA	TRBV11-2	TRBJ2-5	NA	TGTGCCAGCAGCTTAGATCGCGGGGCGCAGACCCAGTACTTC	CASSLDRGAQTQYF
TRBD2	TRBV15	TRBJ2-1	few	TGTGCCACCAGACTAGCGGGGGGCAGGAATGAGCAGTTCTTC	CATRLAGGRNEQFF
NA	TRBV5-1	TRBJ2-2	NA	TGCGCCAGCAGACAGGGCGGAGGCACCGGGGAGCTGTTTTTT	CASRQGGGTGELFF
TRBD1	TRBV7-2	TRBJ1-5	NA	TGTGCCAGCAGCCCAAACAGGGGCGATCAGCCCCAGCATTTT	CASSPNRGDQPQHF
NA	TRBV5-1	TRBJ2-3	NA	TGCGCCAGCAACCTGGAGGGAGATACGCAGTATTTT	CASNLEGDTQYF
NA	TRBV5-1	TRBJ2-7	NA	TGCGCCAGCACGGGACAAGGCTACGAGCAGTACTTC	CASTGQGYEQYF
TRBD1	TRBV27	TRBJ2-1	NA	TGTGCCAGCAGTTTTCAAGCTGACAGGGCTAGGCAGTTCTTC	CASSFQADRARQFF
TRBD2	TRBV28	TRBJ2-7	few	TGTGCCAGCAGCCAGGGGGCTAGCGGGGGCCGTTGGGCCTACGAGCAGTACTTC	CASSQGASGGRWAYEQYF
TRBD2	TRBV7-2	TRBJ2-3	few	TGTGCCAGCAGCTGGGTTAGCGGGGGGTCCCCAGATACGCAGTATTTT	CASSWVSGGSPDTQYF
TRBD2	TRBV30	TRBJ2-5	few	TGTGCCTGGAGTGGGCCAGTCCGGGGGAGGGTTTTTCAAGAGACCCAGTACTTC	CAWSGPVRGRVFQETQYF
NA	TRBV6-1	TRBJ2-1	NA	TGTGCCAGCAAGAGGGCGGCTGACTCCTACAATGAGCAGTTCTTC	CASKRAADSYNEQFF
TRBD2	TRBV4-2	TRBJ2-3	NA	TGTGCCAGCAGCCAAGATACGGTGATTAGCGGGGGGGTATATACGCAGTATTTT	CASSQDTVISGGVYTQYF
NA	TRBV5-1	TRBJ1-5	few	TGCGCCAGCAGCTTTGATGGGCACAGCAATCAGCCCCAGCATTTT	CASSFDGHSNQPQHF
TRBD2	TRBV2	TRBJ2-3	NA	TGTGCCAGCAGCCGTCGGGTAGCGGGGGCAGATACGCAGTATTTT	CASSRRVAGADTQYF
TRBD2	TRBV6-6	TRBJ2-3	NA	TGTGCCAGCGGTAGCGGGGGGGATGATACGCAGTATTTT	CASGSGGDDTQYF
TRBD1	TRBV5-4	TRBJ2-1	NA	TGTGCCAGCAGCGAAGGGACAGTAGCCTACAATGAGCAGTTCTTC	CASSEGTVAYNEQFF
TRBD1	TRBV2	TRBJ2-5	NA	TGTGCCAGCAGCGGGGACAGGGTTGAGACCCAGTACTTC	CASSGDRVETQYF
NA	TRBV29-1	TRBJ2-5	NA	TGCAGCGTTGATAGTATGGGGGCAAGCGAGACCCAGTACTTC	CSVDSMGASETQYF
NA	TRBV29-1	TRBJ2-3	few	TGCAGCGTTGAAGGCAGGGGCGGAGGCACAGATACGCAGTATTTT	CSVEGRGGGTDTQYF
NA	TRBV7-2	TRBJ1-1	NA	TGTGCCAGCAGCTTAGCGATTGGCCTGAACACTGAAGCTTTCTTT	CASSLAIGLNTEAFF
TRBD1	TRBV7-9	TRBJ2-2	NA	TGTGCCAGCAGCTTAGGACAGGGAAGGCTGTTTTTT	CASSLGQGRLFF